This T cell receptor (beta chain) was obtained from a study of cytomegalovirus exposure and HLA in healthy donors. Study summary: Among several hundred genotyped donors, around 81% fell in the Caucasian-associated ancestry cluster.

Trimming removed 3 bases from V and 5 bases from J, with 16 bases in between. Germline values: CDR1 KGHSH, CDR2 LQKENI. The CDR3 sequence is 15 residues long. PCR primers comprised 60 Vbeta and 13 Jbeta primers. Study processing details: An analysis that came later counted some 80 million unique TCR beta chains, 9 million to 12 million shared. The repertoire was sequenced with immunoSEQ multiplex PCR; TCRdb's copy has only in-frame clones and lacks some. That table gives V, J and clone size, and the DNA gave D and trimming. The sample has over 100,000 clones, around three quarters seen once. Concerning this clone: Its antigen remains unknown.

General observations from the study: Most TCR beta V segments were productive about 87% or about 30% of the time in an earlier analysis. TCR beta V- and J-gene trimming was later associated with a missense DCLRE1C variant.

The chain is built from TRBV18 and TRBJ2-5, with D perhaps matching TRBD2 (6 bases). What was sequenced was PBMCs. This sequence originates from a male donor in good health and CMV-seropositive. The CDR3 protein is CASSPPGTRWETQYF. The CDR3 nucleotides are TGTGCCAGCTCACCTCCCGGGACTCGATGGGAGACCCAGTACTTC.